This T cell receptor (beta chain) was retrieved from a study of cytomegalovirus exposure and HLA in healthy donors. The CDR3 spans 15 residues. The V and J ends lost 0 bases and 9 bases, in that order; junction bases with no gene match: 7. CDR1 is MNHEY and CDR2 is SVGAGI in the germline V gene. The PCR employed 60 Vbeta primers together with 13 Jbeta primers. Here immunoSEQ multiplex PCR was the method, and the copy in TCRdb shows in-frame clones only, minus some. The sample includes some 250,000 clones, 82% of them seen just once. The sequence was collected from a woman aged 40 to 50 in good health and CMV-seropositive. The rearrangement joins TRBV6-5 to TRBJ1-2; 10 positions match TRBD1. What was sequenced was PBMCs. CDR3 sequence: CASSYSVTGGFSYTF. The DNA for the CDR3 is TGTGCCAGCAGTTACTCGGTGACAGGGGGCTTTAGCTACACCTTC.